The T cell receptor (beta chain) under discussion was sequenced for a study of blood T cell repertoires in COVID-19. Germline CDR1 reads LGHDT; CDR2 reads YNNKEL (reference sequence). The CDR3 totals 17 residues. V was trimmed by 4 bases and J by 9 bases, leaving 22 bases between them. Clones were read by immunoSEQ multiplex PCR, and TCRdb kept only the in-frame ones, dropping some. The sample carries over 120,000 clones, approximately 79% recorded once. This clonotype was sampled from a woman aged 50 to 65 who had recovered from COVID-19. The material sequenced was PBMCs or T cells enriched from blood (not recorded which). The chain is built from TRBV3-1 (or the pseudogene TRBV3-2) and TRBJ1-6; perhaps TRBD1 as D (6 bases). The CDR3 loop reads CASSLSRTVGGSSPLHF. CDR3 nucleotide sequence: TGTGCCAGCAGCCTATCGCGGACGGTAGGGGGAAGTTCACCCCTCCACTTT.